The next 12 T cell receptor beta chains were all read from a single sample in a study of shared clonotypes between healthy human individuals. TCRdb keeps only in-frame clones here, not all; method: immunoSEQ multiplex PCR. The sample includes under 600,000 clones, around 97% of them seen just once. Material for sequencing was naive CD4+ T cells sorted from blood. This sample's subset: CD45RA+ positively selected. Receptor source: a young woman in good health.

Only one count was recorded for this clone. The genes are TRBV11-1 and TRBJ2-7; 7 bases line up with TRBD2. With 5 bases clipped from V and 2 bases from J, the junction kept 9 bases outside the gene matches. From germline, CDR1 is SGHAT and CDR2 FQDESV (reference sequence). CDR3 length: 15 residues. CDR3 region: CASSVESAGTYEQYF. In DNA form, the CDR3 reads TGTGCCAGCAGCGTAGAGTCAGCGGGAACCTACGAGCAGTACTTC.

The CDR3 DNA sequence: TGTGCCAGCAGTGACCTACCGGGACAGGGGGACTACGAGCAGTACTTC. The encoded protein is CASSDLPGQGDYEQYF. The V and J genes are TRBV28 and TRBJ2-7, with 11 bases that match TRBD1. The V gene end was trimmed by 5 bases and the J gene end by 3 bases; junction bases not matched to a gene: 9. The CDR3 totals 16 residues. Looked up from germline, CDR1 is MDHEN and CDR2 is SYDVKM.

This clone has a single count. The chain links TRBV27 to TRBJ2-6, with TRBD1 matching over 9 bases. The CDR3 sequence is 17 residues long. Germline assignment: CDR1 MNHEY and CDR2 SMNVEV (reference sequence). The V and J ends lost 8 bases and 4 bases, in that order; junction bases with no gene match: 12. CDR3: CASGIQGAHSGANVLTF. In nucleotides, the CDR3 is TGTGCCAGCGGTATACAGGGGGCGCATAGCGGGGCCAACGTCCTGACTTTC.

The CDR3 DNA reads as TGTGCCAGCAGTCTGGGTCATTCCTACGAGCAGTACTTC. As protein: CASSLGHSYEQYF. The chain combines TRBV28 with TRBJ2-7; no firm D call. CDR1 MDHEN and CDR2 SYDVKM come from the germline V gene. This CDR3 region has 13 residues. V was shortened by 5 bases and J by 1 base, with 9 bases between the two germline ends. Combining the CDR3 with reference TRBV28 and TRBJ2-7 gives the whole variable domain DVKVTQSSRYLVKRTGEKVFLECVQDMDHENMFWYRQDPGLGLRLIYFSYDVKMKEKGDIPEGYSVSREKKERFSLILESASTNQTSMYLCASSLGHSYEQYFGPGTRLTVT.

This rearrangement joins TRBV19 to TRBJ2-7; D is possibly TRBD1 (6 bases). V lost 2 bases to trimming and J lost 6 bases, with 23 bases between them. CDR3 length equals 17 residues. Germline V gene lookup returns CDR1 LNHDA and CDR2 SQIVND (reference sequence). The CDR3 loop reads CASSIYRVDSGSVEQYF. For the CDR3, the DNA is TGTGCCAGTAGTATATATCGGGTGGACAGCGGCTCGGTCGAGCAGTACTTC.

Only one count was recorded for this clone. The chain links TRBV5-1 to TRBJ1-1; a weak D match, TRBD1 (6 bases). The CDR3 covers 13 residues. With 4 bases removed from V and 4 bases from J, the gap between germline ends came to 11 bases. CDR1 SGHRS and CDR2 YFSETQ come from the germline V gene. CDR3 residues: CASSNRASTEAFF. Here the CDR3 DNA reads TGCGCCAGCAGCAACAGGGCAAGCACTGAAGCTTTCTTT. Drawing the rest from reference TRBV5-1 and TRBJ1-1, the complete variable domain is KAGVTQTPRYLIKTRGQQVTLSCSPISGHRSVSWYQQTPGQGLQFLFEYFSETQRNKGNFPGRFSGRQFSNSRSEMNVSTLELGDSALYLCASSNRASTEAFFGQGTRLTVV.

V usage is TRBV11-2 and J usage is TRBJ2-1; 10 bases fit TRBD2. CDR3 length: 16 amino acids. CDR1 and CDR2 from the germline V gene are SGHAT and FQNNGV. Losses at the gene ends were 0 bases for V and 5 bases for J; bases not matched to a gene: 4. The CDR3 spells CASSLDRLAGDNEQFF. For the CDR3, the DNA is TGTGCCAGCAGCTTAGATCGGCTAGCGGGAGACAATGAGCAGTTCTTC.

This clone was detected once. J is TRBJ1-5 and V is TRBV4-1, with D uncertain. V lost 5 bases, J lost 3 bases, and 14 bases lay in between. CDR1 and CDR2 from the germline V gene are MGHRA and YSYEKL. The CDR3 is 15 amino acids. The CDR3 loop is CASSDPPGNNQPQHF. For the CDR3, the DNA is TGCGCCAGCAGCGACCCCCCCGGGAACAATCAGCCCCAGCATTTT.

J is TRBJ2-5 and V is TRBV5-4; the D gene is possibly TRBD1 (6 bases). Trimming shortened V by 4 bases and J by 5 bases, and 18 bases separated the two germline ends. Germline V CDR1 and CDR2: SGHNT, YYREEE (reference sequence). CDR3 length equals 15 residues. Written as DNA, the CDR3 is TGTGCCAGCAGCCGGGGACAAAAGGTTGGGGAGACCCAGTACTTC. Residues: CASSRGQKVGETQYF. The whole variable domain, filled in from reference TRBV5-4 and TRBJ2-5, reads ETGVTQSPTHLIKTRGQQVTLRCSSQSGHNTVSWYQQALGQGPQFIFQYYREEENGRGNFPPRFSGLQFPNYSSELNVNALELDDSALYLCASSRGQKVGETQYFGPGTRLLVL.

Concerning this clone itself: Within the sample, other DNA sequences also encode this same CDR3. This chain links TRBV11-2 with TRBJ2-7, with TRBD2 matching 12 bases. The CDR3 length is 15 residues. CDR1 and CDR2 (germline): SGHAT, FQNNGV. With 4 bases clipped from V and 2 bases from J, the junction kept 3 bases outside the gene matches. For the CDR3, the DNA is TGTGCCAGCAGCTCGGGACTAGCGGGTGCCTACGAGCAGTACTTC. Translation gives CASSSGLAGAYEQYF.

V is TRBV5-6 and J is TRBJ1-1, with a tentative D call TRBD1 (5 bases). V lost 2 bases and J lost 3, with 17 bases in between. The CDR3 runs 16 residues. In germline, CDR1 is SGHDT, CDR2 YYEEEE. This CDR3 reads CASSLYSAGSHTEAFF. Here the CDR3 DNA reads TGTGCCAGCAGCTTATATTCGGCAGGGTCGCACACTGAAGCTTTCTTT. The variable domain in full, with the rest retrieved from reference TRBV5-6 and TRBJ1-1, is DAGVTQSPTHLIKTRGQQVTLRCSPKSGHDTVSWYQQALGQGPQFIFQYYEEEERQRGNFPDRFSGHQFPNYSSELNVNALLLGDSALYLCASSLYSAGSHTEAFFGQGTRLTVV.

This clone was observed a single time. CDR3 in amino acids: CASTRPGQGDIGVGANVLTF. CDR3 coding DNA: TGTGCCAGCACCAGGCCGGGACAGGGGGATATAGGAGTTGGGGCCAACGTCCTGACTTTC. The genes are TRBV28 and TRBJ2-6; 11 nucleotides line up with TRBD1. The CDR3 runs to 20 residues. The V and J ends lost 7 bases and 3 bases, in that order; junction bases with no gene match: 17. Per germline, CDR1 MDHEN and CDR2 SYDVKM.